Below, 17 T cell receptor beta chains from the same sample are listed, as sequenced in a study of blood T cell repertoires in COVID-19. The data were produced by immunoSEQ multiplex PCR, yet TCRdb's version contains in-frame clones alone and is incomplete. The data contain about 410,000 clones, 89% of them singletons. Sequenced material: peripheral blood. The receptors here all came from a woman between 40 and 55 years old with COVID-19, enrolled during active disease.

This clone was seen a handful of times. V and J are TRBV7-2 and TRBJ2-1; TRBD2 matches 9 bases. V lost 1 base to trimming and J lost 3 bases; unmatched junction nucleotides: 10. The CDR3 length is 18 residues. Germline V gene sequence: CDR1 SGHTA, CDR2 FQGNSA. CDR3 sequence reads: CASSLEVLLAGIYNEQFF. The DNA of the CDR3 is TGTGCCAGCAGCTTAGAAGTGTTGCTAGCGGGGATCTACAATGAGCAGTTCTTC.

The chain has TRBV7-9 and TRBJ1-6, with 9 positions matching TRBD1. With 3 bases clipped from V and 4 bases from J, the junction kept 1 base outside the gene matches. Germline values: CDR1 SEHNR, CDR2 FQNEAQ (reference sequence). This CDR3 has 15 amino acids. The CDR3 DNA is TGTGCCAGCAGCTTCGGACAGGGGTATAATTCACCCCTCCACTTT. As protein: CASSFGQGYNSPLHF.

The CDR3 DNA follows: TGTGCCAGCAGTCCCGGGACTAGCTTCGCCGGGGAGCTGTTTTTT. Translated: CASSPGTSFAGELFF. This chain uses TRBV27 with TRBJ2-2; TRBD2 agrees at 9 bases. The germline V gene encodes CDR1 MNHEY and CDR2 SMNVEV (reference sequence). The length of the CDR3 is 15 residues. J gave up 6 bases and V 5 bases, and 7 bases lay outside the gene matches.

The J gene is TRBJ2-5, the V gene TRBV6-6; D is possibly TRBD1 (5 bases). The CDR3 is made up of 14 amino acids. Trimming removed 7 bases from V and 4 bases from J, with 16 bases in between. Germline CDR1 reads MNHNY; CDR2 reads SVGAGI (reference sequence). CDR3 nucleotide sequence: TGTGCCAGCACCCCCAATGGGGCACTAGAGACCCAGTACTTC. It codes for CASTPNGALETQYF.

The V call is TRBV6-2 or TRBV6-3, the J call TRBJ2-1, with a tentative D call TRBD2 (5 bases). Germline V gene sequence: CDR1 MNHEY, CDR2 SVGEGT. The ends were cut back, 0 bases at V and 0 bases at J, with 6 bases in the middle. The CDR3 covers 15 residues. CDR3 nucleotide sequence: TGTGCCAGCAGTTACTCAGCGGCCTCCTACAATGAGCAGTTCTTC. It specifies CASSYSAASYNEQFF.

The V and J genes are TRBV5-1 and TRBJ2-5; D unclear. V lost 1 base to trimming and J lost 2 bases, with 9 bases between them. The CDR3 extends over 14 amino acids. The germline gives CDR1 SGHRS, CDR2 YFSETQ. CDR3 amino acids: CASSLMSVQETQYF. CDR3 nucleotides: TGCGCCAGCAGCTTGATGAGCGTACAAGAGACCCAGTACTTC.

The chain employs TRBV27 and TRBJ2-7; 7 nucleotides line up with TRBD2. Per germline, CDR1 MNHEY and CDR2 SMNVEV (reference sequence). CDR3 length: 19 amino acids. After removal of 5 bases from V and 4 bases from J, the junction contained 23 bases not matched to a gene. The CDR3 is CASSGVFTRRAGGGYEQYF. The CDR3 nucleotides read TGTGCCAGCAGTGGGGTTTTTACTCGGCGGGCCGGCGGGGGTTACGAGCAGTACTTC.

The chain carries TRBV29-1 and TRBJ1-2; D gene unclear. Germline loops: CDR1 SQVTM, CDR2 ANQGSEA. This CDR3 spans 15 amino acids. Trimming pared 4 bases from V and 8 bases from J, leaving 23 bases between. CDR3 in amino acids: CSVGGSRSGAGGYTF. CDR3 coding DNA: TGCAGCGTTGGAGGTAGTAGAAGCGGCGCGGGAGGCTACACCTTC.

The rearrangement uses TRBV11-2 and TRBJ1-1; 10 positions agree with TRBD1. V lost 3 bases to trimming and J lost 5 bases; unmatched junction nucleotides: 3. Per germline, CDR1 SGHAT and CDR2 FQNNGV. The CDR3 has 14 residues. Here the CDR3 reads CASSLRTGGTEAFF. CDR3 nucleotides: TGTGCCAGCAGCTTGCGGACAGGGGGGACTGAAGCTTTCTTT.

V usage is TRBV5-1 and J usage is TRBJ1-4; 9 nucleotides match TRBD1. The CDR3 sequence is 15 residues long. Germline V CDR1 and CDR2: SGHRS, YFSETQ. The ends lost 4 bases at V and 5 bases at J; junction bases unmatched: 6. The CDR3 region is CASSTSGQGNEKLFF. CDR3 DNA sequence: TGCGCCAGCAGCACGAGCGGACAGGGGAATGAAAAACTGTTTTTT.

The rearrangement uses TRBV6-5 and TRBJ1-5; TRBD1 is a possible D gene (5 bases). Trimming cost V 2 bases and J 10 bases, with 15 bases left between them. Germline V CDR1 and CDR2: MNHEY, SVGAGI. The CDR3 consists of 14 residues. CDR3: CASSYTTQGSPQHF. In DNA, the CDR3 is TGTGCCAGCAGTTACACCACCCAGGGAAGCCCCCAGCATTTT.

This clone appeared once. The V and J genes are TRBV19 and TRBJ1-2; D is perhaps TRBD1 (5 bases). There are 17 residues in the CDR3. V lost 3 bases to trimming and J lost 6 bases, with 23 bases between them. CDR1 and CDR2 from the germline V gene are LNHDA and SQIVND (reference sequence). The CDR3 region has the DNA TGTGCCAGTAGTATTATCCACCGACAGACCCTCTTCCATGGCTACACCTTC. This codes for CASSIIHRQTLFHGYTF.

The chain uses TRBV5-1 and TRBJ1-1; possibly TRBD1 for D (6 bases). Trimming left V 3 bases short and J 2 bases short, with 17 bases between. CDR1 is SGHRS, CDR2 YFSETQ, per germline. The CDR3 totals 16 residues. The CDR3 coding sequence is TGCGCCAGCAGCTGGGGTTACAGGGTACGTAACACTGAAGCTTTCTTT. This codes for CASSWGYRVRNTEAFF.

J is TRBJ1-2 and V is TRBV30; D gene uncertain. Germline V gene sequence: CDR1 GTSNPN, CDR2 SVGIG (reference sequence). CDR3 size: 14 residues. Trimming left V 7 bases short and J 5 bases short, with 20 bases between. The CDR3 bases are TGTGCCTCATCCCCCGGTTCCTACCCTTATGGCTACACCTTC. Protein: CASSPGSYPYGYTF.

The rearrangement joins TRBV27 to TRBJ2-3, with TRBD1 as a possible D gene (6 bases). The V gene's germline CDR1 is MNHEY and CDR2 SMNVEV (reference sequence). V was cut by 0 bases and J by 3 bases, with 10 bases left in between. The CDR3 has 15 amino acids. The CDR3 here is CASSLSGAITDTQYF. The DNA of the CDR3 is TGTGCCAGCAGTTTATCGGGGGCTATTACAGATACGCAGTATTTT.

The rearrangement joins TRBV2 to TRBJ1-2; D is unresolved. Trimming removed 1 base from V and 8 bases from J, with 14 bases in between. This CDR3 is 14 amino acids long. Germline CDR1 is SNHLY and CDR2 is FYNNEI. CDR3 in DNA: TGTGCCAGCAGTGAAGGACAAGGTACAGAGGGCTACACCTTC. Translation gives CASSEGQGTEGYTF.

The chain links TRBV7-2 to TRBJ2-5; D perhaps matches TRBD2 (5 bases). Trimming took off 6 bases at V and 1 base at J, with 21 bases between the two ends. This CDR3 region has 17 residues. Germline V lookup: CDR1 SGHTA, CDR2 FQGNSA. CDR3 DNA sequence: TGTGCCAGCAGTCCCTGGGGAGACATGGAGGCCCAAGAGACCCAGTACTTC. This codes for CASSPWGDMEAQETQYF.